The 9 T cell receptor beta chains in this list originate from one sample, sequenced in a study of technical replicates of blood from a handful of donors. The protocol was immunoSEQ multiplex PCR, while the TCRdb copy is restricted to in-frame clones and leaves out a portion. The profile covers approximately 12,000 clones, with 65% to 90% appearing a single time and about an eighth taken by the ten largest. Material: PBMCs. The source is a human donor in good health.

V and J are TRBV14 and TRBJ2-6; D call uncertain. Trimming removed 0 bases at V and 4 bases at J, with 10 bases between. Per germline, CDR1 SGHDN and CDR2 FVKESK. This CDR3 is built from 16 residues. The CDR3 DNA reads as TGTGCCAGCAGCCAAGACAACTCGAAGGGGGCCAACGTCCTGACTTTC. Its protein product is CASSQDNSKGANVLTF. Full variable domain (rest looked up from reference TRBV14 and TRBJ2-6): EAGVTQFPSHSVIEKGQTVTLRCDPISGHDNLYWYRRVMGKEIKFLLHFVKESKQDESGMPNNRFLAERTGGTYSTLKVQPAELEDSGVYFCASSQDNSKGANVLTFGAGSRLTVL.

The chain employs TRBV19 and TRBJ2-6, with TRBD1 identical over 9 bases. The CDR3 covers 16 residues. The V gene end was trimmed by 5 bases and the J gene end by 1 base; junction bases not matched to a gene: 3. The germline V gene has CDR1 LNHDA and CDR2 SQIVND (reference sequence). CDR3 coding DNA: TGTGCCAGTAGTCGGGACAGGGAGTCTGGGGCCAACGTCCTGACTTTC. Protein sequence: CASSRDRESGANVLTF.

The chain has TRBV25-1 and TRBJ1-6, with 10 bases aligning to TRBD1. With V trimmed by 5 bases and J by 10 bases, 5 bases remained unmatched. This CDR3 has 14 amino acids. Per germline, CDR1 MGHDK and CDR2 SYGVNS. CDR3 sequence reads: CASSTTGGGSPLHF. In DNA, the CDR3 is TGTGCCAGCAGTACGACAGGGGGCGGATCACCCCTCCACTTT.

The chain carries TRBV10-3 and TRBJ2-3; 9 bases match TRBD1. The CDR3 sequence is 16 residues long. The V gene's germline CDR1 is ENHRY and CDR2 SYGVKD. V was pared by 3 bases and J by 3 bases, with 7 bases of the junction left unmatched. The CDR3 DNA sequence: TGTGCCATCAGTGATACCGGGACAGGGAGGACAGATACGCAGTATTTT. This encodes CAISDTGTGRTDTQYF.

CDR3 sequence (DNA): TGTGCCAGCAGCCAAGCGTTCAGGAACACTGAAGCTTTCTTT. This translates into CASSQAFRNTEAFF. This chain uses TRBV4-2 with TRBJ1-1; D is ambiguous. Germline V gives CDR1 LGHNA, CDR2 YNFKEQ. Trimming pared 1 base from V and 1 base from J, leaving 7 bases between. The CDR3 has 14 amino acids.

The rearrangement links TRBV9 to TRBJ2-5, with 10 bases matching TRBD1. Germline V gene data show CDR1 as SGDLS and CDR2 as YYNGEE. The CDR3 loop spans 14 amino acids. V lost 4 bases and J lost 5; bases outside the gene matches: 5. The CDR3 spells CASSLRQGAETQYF. The DNA for the CDR3 is TGTGCCAGCAGCTTGCGACAGGGGGCCGAGACCCAGTACTTC.

The chain recombines TRBV2 with TRBJ2-3, with TRBD2 matching 8 bases. With V trimmed by 2 bases and J by 5 bases, 3 bases remained unmatched. There are 14 residues in the CDR3. From germline, CDR1 is SNHLY and CDR2 FYNNEI. CDR3 amino acids: CASSENGRGDTQYF. The CDR3 region has the DNA TGTGCCAGCAGTGAAAACGGGAGGGGAGATACGCAGTATTTT.

This clone appeared once. This chain links TRBV28 with TRBJ2-7; a weak D match, TRBD1 (5 bases). The CDR3 is made up of 15 amino acids. The V gene lost 5 bases and the J gene lost 2 bases, with 16 bases spanning the gap. Per the germline V gene, CDR1 is MDHEN and CDR2 is SYDVKM. The CDR3 here is CASSVPGLTTYEQYF. As DNA, the CDR3 is TGTGCCAGCAGTGTACCAGGGTTAACTACCTACGAGCAGTACTTC.

The rearrangement uses TRBV27 and TRBJ2-7; D may be TRBD2 (6 bases). The germline V and J ends were trimmed by 5 bases and 2 bases, with 13 bases remaining between them. Germline lookup yields CDR1 MNHEY and CDR2 SMNVEV (reference sequence). The CDR3 covers 14 residues. CDR3 coding DNA: TGTGCCAGCAGTAGGAGGGGCGGAACCTACGAGCAGTACTTC. Protein: CASSRRGGTYEQYF.